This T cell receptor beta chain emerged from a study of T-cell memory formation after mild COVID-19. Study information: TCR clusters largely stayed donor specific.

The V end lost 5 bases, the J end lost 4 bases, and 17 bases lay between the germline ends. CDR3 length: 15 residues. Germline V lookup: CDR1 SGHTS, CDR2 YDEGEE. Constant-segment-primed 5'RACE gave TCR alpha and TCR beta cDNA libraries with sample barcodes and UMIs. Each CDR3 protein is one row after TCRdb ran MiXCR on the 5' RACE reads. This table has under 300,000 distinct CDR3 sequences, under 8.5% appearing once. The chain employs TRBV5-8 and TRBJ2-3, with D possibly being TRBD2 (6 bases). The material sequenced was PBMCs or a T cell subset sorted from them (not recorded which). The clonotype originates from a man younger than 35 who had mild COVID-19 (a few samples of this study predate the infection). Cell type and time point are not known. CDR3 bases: TGTGCCAGCAGTTTCTTAGGGCGCGGGGCAGATACGCAGTATTTT. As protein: CASSFLGRGADTQYF.